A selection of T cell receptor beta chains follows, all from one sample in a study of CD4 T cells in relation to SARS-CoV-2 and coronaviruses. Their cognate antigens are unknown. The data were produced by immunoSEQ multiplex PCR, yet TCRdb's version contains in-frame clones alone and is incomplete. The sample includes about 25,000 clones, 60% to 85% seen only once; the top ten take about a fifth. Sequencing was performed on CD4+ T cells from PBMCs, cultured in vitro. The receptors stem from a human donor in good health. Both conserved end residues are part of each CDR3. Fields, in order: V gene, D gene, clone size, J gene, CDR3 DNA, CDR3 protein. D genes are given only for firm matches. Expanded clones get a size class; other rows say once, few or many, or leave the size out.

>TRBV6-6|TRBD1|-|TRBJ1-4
TGTGCCAGCAGGTCCGGGACAGGAAATGAAAAACTGTTTTTT
CASRSGTGNEKLFF
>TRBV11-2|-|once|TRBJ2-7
TGTGCCAGCAGCTCGGGTTTCAGCTCCTACGAGCAGTACTTC
CASSSGFSSYEQYF
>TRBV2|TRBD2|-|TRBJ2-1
TGTGCCAGCAGGGAGGGACTAGCTTCGTTTGAACAGTTCTTC
CASREGLASFEQFF
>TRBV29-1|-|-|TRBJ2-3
TGCAGCGTCTCTGCGGGCGTAGATACGCAGTATTTT
CSVSAGVDTQYF
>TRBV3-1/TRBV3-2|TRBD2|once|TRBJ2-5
TGTGCCACGGGCCGGGAGGGGGAGACCCAGTACTTC
CATGREGETQYF
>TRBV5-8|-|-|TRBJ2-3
TGTGCCAGCAGCTTGGAAGGGCCAGGGTGGGATACGCAGTATTTT
CASSLEGPGWDTQYF
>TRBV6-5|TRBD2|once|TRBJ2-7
TGTGCCAGCAGGTCTAGCGGTTCTACCTACGAGCAGTACTTC
CASRSSGSTYEQYF
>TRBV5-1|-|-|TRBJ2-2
TGCGCCAGCAGCCCTGGACAGTCCACCGGGGAGCTGTTTTTT
CASSPGQSTGELFF
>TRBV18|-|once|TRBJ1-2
TGTGCCAGCTCACCACCGAACACCTATGGCTACACCTTC
CASSPPNTYGYTF
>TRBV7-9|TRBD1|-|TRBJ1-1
TGTGCCAGCAGTGAGGGACAGGGGAACACTGAAGCTTTCTTT
CASSEGQGNTEAFF
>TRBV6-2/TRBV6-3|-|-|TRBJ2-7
TGTGCCAGCAGCAAAAGGTCCGAGCAGTACTTC
CASSKRSEQYF
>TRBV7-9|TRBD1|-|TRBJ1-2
TGTGCCAGCAGCTTCGGGACAGGGCACCATGGCTACACCTTC
CASSFGTGHHGYTF
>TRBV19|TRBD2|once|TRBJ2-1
TGTGCCAGTAGTATCGGGACTACGGGTGAGCAGTTCTTC
CASSIGTTGEQFF
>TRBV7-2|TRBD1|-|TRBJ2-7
TGTGCCAGCAGCTCGGGACAGGGCGTCTACGAGCAGTACTTC
CASSSGQGVYEQYF
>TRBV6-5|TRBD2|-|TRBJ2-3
TGTGCCAGCAGTTACAGGTTTGGGGGGGCAGATACGCAGTATTTT
CASSYRFGGADTQYF
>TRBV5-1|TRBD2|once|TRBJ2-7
TGCGCCAGCAGCTTTTCGGGGGGGACGGCCTCTTCCTACGAGCAGTACTTC
CASSFSGGTASSYEQYF
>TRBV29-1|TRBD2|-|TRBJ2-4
TGCAGCGTTCGGGCGGGAGGGGGAAACATTCAGTACTTC
CSVRAGGGNIQYF
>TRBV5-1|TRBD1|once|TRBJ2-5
TGCGCCAGCAGCTTGGATAGTACAGGGGGTGGAGAGACCCAGTACTTC
CASSLDSTGGGETQYF
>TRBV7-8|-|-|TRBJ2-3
TGTGCCAGCAGCTTAGAGGACTCTCGATTCATTCCTGGCACAGATACGCAGTATTTT
CASSLEDSRFIPGTDTQYF
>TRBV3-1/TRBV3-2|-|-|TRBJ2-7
TGTGCCAGCAGCCAAGAAGCCTTGACTAGTACTCGCGAGCAGTACTTC
CASSQEALTSTREQYF
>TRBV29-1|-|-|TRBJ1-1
TGCAGCGTTGCCGACACGGGGACTGAAGCTTTCTTT
CSVADTGTEAFF
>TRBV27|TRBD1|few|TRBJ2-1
TGTGCCAGCAGACTTCTTTCCGGGACAGGGGGGGGGAATGAGCAGTTCTTC
CASRLLSGTGGGNEQFF
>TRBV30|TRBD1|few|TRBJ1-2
TGTGCCCAACCGGGACAGGGTGCCTATGGCTACACCTTC
CAQPGQGAYGYTF
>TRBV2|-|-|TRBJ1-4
TGTGCCAGCAATTTGGGGGGCACGGAAAAACTGTTTTTT
CASNLGGTEKLFF